What follows describes a single TCR beta chain. The data originate from a study of T-cell memory formation after mild COVID-19. TCRalpha and TCRbeta libraries used 5'RACE with constant-segment primers and UMIs. Each CDR3 protein gets one entry after TCRdb re-called the 5' RACE reads with MiXCR. The repertoire holds about 340,000 distinct CDR3 sequences, around a sixth seen once, with approximately 20% in the top ten. The CDR3 consists of 15 residues. Looked up from germline, CDR1 is SGHAT and CDR2 is FQDESV (reference sequence). V was clipped by 3 bases and J by 2 bases, with 13 bases between them. The sequence was obtained from a man between 18 and 29 years old who had mild COVID-19 (a few samples of this study predate the infection). Cell type and time point are not known. Sequencing was carried out using PBMCs or a T cell subset sorted from them (not recorded which). This chain joins TRBV11-1 and TRBJ2-5; D perhaps matches TRBD2 (7 bases). The CDR3 DNA reads as TGTGCCAGCAGCTTCCGTGGGGGGGCACAAGAGACCCAGTACTTC. This codes for CASSFRGGAQETQYF.